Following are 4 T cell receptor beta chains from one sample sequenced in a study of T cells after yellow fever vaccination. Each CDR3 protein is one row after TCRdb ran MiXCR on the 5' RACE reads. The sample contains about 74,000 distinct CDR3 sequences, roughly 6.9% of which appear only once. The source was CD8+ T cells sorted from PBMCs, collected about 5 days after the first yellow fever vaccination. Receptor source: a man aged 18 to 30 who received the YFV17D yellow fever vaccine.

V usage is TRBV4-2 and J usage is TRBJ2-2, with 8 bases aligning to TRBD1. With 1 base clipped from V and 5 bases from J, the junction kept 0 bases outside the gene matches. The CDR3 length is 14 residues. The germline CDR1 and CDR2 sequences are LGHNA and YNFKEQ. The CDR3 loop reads CASSQGTGTGELFF. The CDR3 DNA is TGTGCCAGCAGCCAAGGGACAGGGACCGGGGAGCTGTTTTTT.

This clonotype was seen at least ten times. CDR3 sequence: CASSGEGQPNEQFF. The DNA of the CDR3 is TGTGCCAGCAGCGGCGAGGGGCAGCCTAATGAGCAGTTCTTC. The chain couples TRBV11-3 to TRBJ2-1, with D possibly called TRBD1 or TRBD2 (5 bases each). The ends were cut back, 5 bases at V and 7 bases at J, with 15 bases in the middle. The CDR3 has 14 amino acids. CDR1 and CDR2 (germline): SGHNT, YENEEA.

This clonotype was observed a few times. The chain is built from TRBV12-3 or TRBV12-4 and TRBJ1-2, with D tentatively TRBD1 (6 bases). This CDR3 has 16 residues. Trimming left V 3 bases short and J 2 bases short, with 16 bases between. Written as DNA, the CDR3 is TGTGCCAGCAGTTTTCATATAACAGGGTCAAACTATGGCTACACCTTC. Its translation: CASSFHITGSNYGYTF.

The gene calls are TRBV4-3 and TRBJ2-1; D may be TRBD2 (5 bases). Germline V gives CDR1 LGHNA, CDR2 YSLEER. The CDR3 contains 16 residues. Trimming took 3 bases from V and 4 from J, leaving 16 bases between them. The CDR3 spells CASSHTQADNYNEQFF. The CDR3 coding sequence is TGCGCCAGCAGCCACACCCAAGCGGATAATTACAATGAGCAGTTCTTC.